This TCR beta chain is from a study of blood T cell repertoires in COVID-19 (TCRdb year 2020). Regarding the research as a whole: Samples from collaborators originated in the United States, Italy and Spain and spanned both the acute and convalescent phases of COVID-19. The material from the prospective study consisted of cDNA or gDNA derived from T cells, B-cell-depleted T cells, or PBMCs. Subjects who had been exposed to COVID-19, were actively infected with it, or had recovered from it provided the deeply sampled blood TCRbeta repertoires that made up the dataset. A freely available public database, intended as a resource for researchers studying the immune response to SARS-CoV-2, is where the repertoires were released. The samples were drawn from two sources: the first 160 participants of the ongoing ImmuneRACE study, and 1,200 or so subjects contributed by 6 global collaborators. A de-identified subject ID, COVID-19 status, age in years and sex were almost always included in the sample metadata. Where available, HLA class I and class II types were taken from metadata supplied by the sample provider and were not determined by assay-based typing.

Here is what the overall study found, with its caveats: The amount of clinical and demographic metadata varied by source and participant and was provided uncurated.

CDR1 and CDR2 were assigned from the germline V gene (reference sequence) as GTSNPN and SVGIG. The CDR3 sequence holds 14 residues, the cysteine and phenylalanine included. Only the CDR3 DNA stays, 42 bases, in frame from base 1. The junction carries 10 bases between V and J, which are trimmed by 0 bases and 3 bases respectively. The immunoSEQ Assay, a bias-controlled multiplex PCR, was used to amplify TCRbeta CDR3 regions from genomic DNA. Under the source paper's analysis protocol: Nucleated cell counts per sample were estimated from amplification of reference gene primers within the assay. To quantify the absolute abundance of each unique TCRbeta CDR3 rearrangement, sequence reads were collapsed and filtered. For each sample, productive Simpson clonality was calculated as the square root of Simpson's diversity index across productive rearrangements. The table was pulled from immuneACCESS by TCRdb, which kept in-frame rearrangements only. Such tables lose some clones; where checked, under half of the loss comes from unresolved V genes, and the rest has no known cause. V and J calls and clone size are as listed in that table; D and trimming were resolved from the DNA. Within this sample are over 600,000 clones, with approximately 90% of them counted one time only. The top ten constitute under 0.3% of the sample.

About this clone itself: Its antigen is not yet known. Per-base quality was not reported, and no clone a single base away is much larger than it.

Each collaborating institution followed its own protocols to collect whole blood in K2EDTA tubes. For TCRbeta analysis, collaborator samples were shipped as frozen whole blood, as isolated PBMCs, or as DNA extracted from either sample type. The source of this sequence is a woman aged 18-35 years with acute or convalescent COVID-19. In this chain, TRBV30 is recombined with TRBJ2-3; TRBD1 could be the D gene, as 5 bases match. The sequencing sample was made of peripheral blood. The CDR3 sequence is CAWSVGQQTDTQYF. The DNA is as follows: TGTGCCTGGAGTGTAGGACAACAAACAGATACGCAGTATTTT.